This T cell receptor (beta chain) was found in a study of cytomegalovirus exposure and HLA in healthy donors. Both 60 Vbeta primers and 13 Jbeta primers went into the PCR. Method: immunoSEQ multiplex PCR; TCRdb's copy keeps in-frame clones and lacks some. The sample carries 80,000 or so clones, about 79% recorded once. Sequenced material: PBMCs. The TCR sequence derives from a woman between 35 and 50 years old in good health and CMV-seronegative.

The CDR3 DNA reads as TGTGCCAGCAGCTTAGTCAGGGAAGAGACCCAGTACTTC. Encoded protein: CASSLVREETQYF. The genes are TRBV7-3 and TRBJ2-5, with D perhaps matching TRBD1 (5 bases). Trimming took off 2 bases at V and 3 bases at J, with 7 bases between the two ends. The CDR3 has 13 residues. Germline V lookup: CDR1 SGHTA, CDR2 FQGTGA.